This TCR beta chain was sequenced during a study of cytomegalovirus exposure and HLA in healthy donors. Method: immunoSEQ multiplex PCR; TCRdb's copy keeps in-frame clones and lacks some. This table has 85,000 to 120,000 clones, about 87% appearing once. Worth noting for this clone: Its antigen is unknown. The same CDR3 also results from other DNA sequences found in this sample.

Donors were drawn from the approximately 110-subject validation cohort, separate from the 666-subject first cohort. This CDR3 has 15 amino acids. The germline V gene has CDR1 MGHRA and CDR2 YSYEKL. V lost 0 bases to trimming and J lost 0 bases, with 8 bases between them. Whole-study results and caveats: The study flagged about 150 TCR beta chains as cytomegalovirus-associated. Accounts indicate the classifier identified cytomegalovirus status with strong specificity and sensitivity. There were some public TCRs occurring in many donors, but most TCR sequences were rare.

The sequencing sample was made of PBMCs. The V gene is TRBV4-1, the J gene TRBJ1-1; D is perhaps TRBD1 (6 bases). This TCR came from a woman in her late teens or twenties in good health and CMV-seropositive. The CDR3 DNA sequence: TGCGCCAGCAGCCAAGACAGGGGACTGAACACTGAAGCTTTCTTT. Its translation is CASSQDRGLNTEAFF.